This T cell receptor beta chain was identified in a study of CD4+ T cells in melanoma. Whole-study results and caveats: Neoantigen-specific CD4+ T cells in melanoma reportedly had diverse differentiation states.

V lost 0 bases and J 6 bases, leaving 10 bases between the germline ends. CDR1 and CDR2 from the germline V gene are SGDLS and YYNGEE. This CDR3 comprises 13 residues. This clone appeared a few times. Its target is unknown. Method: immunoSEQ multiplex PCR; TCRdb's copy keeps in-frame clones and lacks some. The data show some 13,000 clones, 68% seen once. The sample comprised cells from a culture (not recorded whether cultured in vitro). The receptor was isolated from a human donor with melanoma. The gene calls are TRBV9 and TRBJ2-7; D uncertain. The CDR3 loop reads CASSVAISSEQYF. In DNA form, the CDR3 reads TGTGCCAGCAGCGTAGCAATATCGTCCGAGCAGTACTTC. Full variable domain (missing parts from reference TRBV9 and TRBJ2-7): DSGVTQTPKHLITATGQRVTLRCSPRSGDLSVYWYQQSLDQGLQFLIQYYNGEERAKGNILERFSAQQFPDLHSELNLSSLELGDSALYFCASSVAISSEQYFGPGTRLTVT.